This TCR beta chain was found in a study of T-cell reconstitution after alpha-beta-depleted transplantation in children. Broader study findings: At one year after transplant, newly produced T cells mostly accounted for T-cell counts and diversity. Elevated TCRbeta diversity at day 60 was traced, in some patients, to surviving recipient T cells and thymic progenitors. Two months or so post-transplant, alpha-beta T cells reportedly derived from several hundred expanded graft clones.

This clonotype was seen repeatedly, ten times or more. Its antigen is undetermined. It was with unique molecular identifiers that the TCRbeta library was prepared. TCRdb recomputed calls from the PCR reads with MiXCR, one row per CDR3 protein. The data hold about 300,000 distinct CDR3 sequences, with nearly 8% observed a single time. V trimming: 2 bases; J trimming: 8 bases; junction bases outside the gene matches: 8. Germline values: CDR1 LNHNV, CDR2 YYDKDF (reference sequence). The CDR3 sequence is 15 residues long. The receptor comes from a female patient aged 2 to 10 who had a stem cell transplant for Fanconi anemia, so the T cells may come from the graft donor. The rearrangement joins TRBV15 to TRBJ2-1, with TRBD1 matching 8 bases. The specimen comprised peripheral blood, sampled 360 days after TCRalphabeta/CD19-depleted stem cell transplant. CDR3 in amino acids: CATSRRQGPKDEQFF. CDR3 nucleotides: TGTGCCACCAGCAGAAGACAGGGGCCTAAGGATGAGCAGTTCTTC.